The clone carrying this TCR beta chain was observed a few times. Original analysis: Amplifying reference gene primers gave estimates of nucleated cell counts. TCRdb keeps only in-frame clones here, not all; method: immunoSEQ multiplex PCR. The V and J calls and clone size were taken over from that table, and D and trimming were inferred from the DNA. Among roughly 130,000 clones listed, approximately 80% were seen once. This sample was included in a study of blood T cell repertoires in COVID-19. Germline trimming cut 2 bases from V and 5 bases from J; bases unmatched to any gene: 6. This CDR3 is built from 15 residues. In germline, CDR1 is SNHLY, CDR2 FYNNEI. Individuals aged roughly 18 to 90 years were recruited from 24 US areas. Recovered status applied to Cohort 3 donors who had two consecutive negative PCRs. It also applied to those with clearance or with symptom resolution.

The sequence was obtained from a man between 50 and 59 years old who had recovered from COVID-19. The chain combines TRBV2 with TRBJ2-5, with TRBD2 matching 9 bases. Sample: PBMCs or T cells enriched from blood (not recorded which). The CDR3 spells CASSERRGGMETQYF. The CDR3 DNA follows: TGTGCCAGCAGTGAACGGCGGGGGGGCATGGAGACCCAGTACTTC.